The 24 T cell receptor beta chains below were found in one sample sequenced in a study of blood T cell repertoires in COVID-19. Sequencing used immunoSEQ multiplex PCR; TCRdb keeps in-frame clones, though not all of them. The sample lists about 260,000 clones, roughly 84% occurring once. What was sequenced was peripheral blood. The receptor set was obtained from a woman in her 40s who had recovered from COVID-19.

The genes are TRBV6-5 and TRBJ1-6, with a possible D match to TRBD1 (6 bases). Germline CDR1 and CDR2: MNHEY and SVGAGI. The germline V and J ends were trimmed by 10 bases and 7 bases, with 17 bases remaining between them. This CDR3 contains 14 residues. CDR3 coding DNA: TGTGCCATCCGGGACATTAACACCAATTCACCCCTCCACTTT. This sequence encodes CAIRDINTNSPLHF.

The V gene is TRBV3-1 (or the pseudogene TRBV3-2), the J gene TRBJ2-5, with 8 bases matching TRBD1. The CDR3 loop spans 16 amino acids. V lost 5 bases and J lost 4; bases outside the gene matches: 12. The germline V gene encodes CDR1 LGHDT and CDR2 YNNKEL (reference sequence). The DNA of the CDR3 is TGTGCCAGCAGCGCCCGCCGGACAGGGTTAGGAGAGACCCAGTACTTC. It is translated as CASSARRTGLGETQYF.

This rearrangement joins TRBV7-2 to TRBJ2-1; possible D gene TRBD2, 5 bases. The CDR3 is 17 amino acids. Trimming cost V 6 bases and J 2 bases, with 20 bases left between them. Germline V gives CDR1 SGHTA, CDR2 FQGNSA. The CDR3 reads CASRSIFGERTYNEQFF. DNA of the CDR3: TGTGCCAGCAGGTCCATCTTCGGGGAGCGGACCTACAATGAGCAGTTCTTC.

V usage is TRBV19 and J usage is TRBJ1-1, with D possibly TRBD1 on 6 matching bases. This CDR3 has 14 residues. Deletions cut 9 bases from V and 2 bases from J, with 16 bases between. CDR1 and CDR2 from the germline V gene are LNHDA and SQIVND (reference sequence). CDR3 protein: CASRLGGQNTEAFF. The CDR3 bases are TGTGCCAGCCGGTTGGGGGGGCAAAACACTGAAGCTTTCTTT.

The CDR3 nucleotides read TGTGCCAGCAGTGAAGCGGGACAGGGATACAATGAGCAGTTCTTC. Translating gives CASSEAGQGYNEQFF. This chain connects TRBV2 to TRBJ2-1, with 9 bases lining up with TRBD1. V lost 0 bases to trimming and J lost 4 bases; unmatched junction nucleotides: 1. There are 15 residues in the CDR3. Germline CDR1 is SNHLY and CDR2 is FYNNEI.

The chain couples TRBV5-1 to TRBJ2-5, with a tentative D call TRBD2 (6 bases). The CDR3 is made up of 13 amino acids. Trimming took 2 bases from V and 5 from J, leaving 10 bases between them. CDR1 is SGHRS and CDR2 is YFSETQ in the germline V gene. In nucleotides, the CDR3 is TGCGCCAGCAGCTTTGAAGGGAGGGAGACCCAGTACTTC. Its translation: CASSFEGRETQYF.

The CDR3 DNA sequence: TGTGCCATCAGTACCGACAGGGCTAAACTGTTTTTT. Protein product: CAISTDRAKLFF. The J gene is TRBJ1-4, the V gene TRBV10-3, with 7 bases that match TRBD1. Germline CDR1 ENHRY, CDR2 SYGVKD. This CDR3 contains 12 residues. V was pared by 5 bases and J by 11 bases, with 5 bases of the junction left unmatched.

The chain carries TRBV4-1 and TRBJ2-2; D ambiguous. With 3 bases removed from V and 4 bases from J, the gap between germline ends came to 12 bases. Germline V gene lookup returns CDR1 MGHRA and CDR2 YSYEKL. CDR3 length: 15 residues. The CDR3 region has the DNA TGCGCCAGCAGCCAGAGTCCCCTGAGCACCGGGGAGCTGTTTTTT. Its translation is CASSQSPLSTGELFF.

The V call is TRBV18, the J call TRBJ2-7; TRBD1 aligns across 10 bases. The V segment lost 5 bases and the J segment 3 bases; nucleotides outside the gene matches: 7. Germline CDR1 reads KGHSH; CDR2 reads LQKENI. This CDR3 contains 15 residues. The CDR3 bases are TGTGCCAGCTCAATCAGCCGGGACAGGGGCTACGAGCAGTACTTC. Translated: CASSISRDRGYEQYF.

This clone was seen a single time. The chain employs TRBV27 and TRBJ1-6; D ambiguous. Trimming removed 3 bases at V and 7 bases at J, with 13 bases between. CDR1 is MNHEY, CDR2 SMNVEV, per germline (reference sequence). This CDR3 contains 15 residues. CDR3 residues: CASSFTSPGNSPLHF. The CDR3 nucleotides are TGTGCCAGCAGTTTCACGTCCCCGGGAAATTCACCCCTCCACTTT.

The rearrangement joins TRBV19 to TRBJ2-7; D gene unclear. Trimming stripped 6 bases from V and 6 bases from J, with 18 bases between. The germline V gene has CDR1 LNHDA and CDR2 SQIVND (reference sequence). The CDR3 runs to 14 residues. The CDR3 region has the DNA TGTGCCAGTAGGCCGATCCACCCGGCTAGCGAGCAGTACTTC. Its protein is CASRPIHPASEQYF.

Only a few counts were recorded for this clone. The rearrangement joins TRBV7-3 to TRBJ2-7, with TRBD1 matching over 9 bases. Germline CDR1 SGHTA, CDR2 FQGTGA. This CDR3 comprises 14 residues. With V trimmed by 3 bases and J by 5 bases, 5 bases remained unmatched. Written as DNA, the CDR3 is TGTGCCAGCAGCTTTGGGGACAGGGAGCACGAGCAGTACTTC. Protein sequence: CASSFGDREHEQYF.

The rearrangement uses TRBV5-6 and TRBJ2-3; TRBD2 might be the D (5 bases). This CDR3 comprises 16 residues. V was shortened by 2 bases and J by 6 bases, with 19 bases between the two germline ends. The germline V gene has CDR1 SGHDT and CDR2 YYEEEE. The CDR3 sequence is CASSFSGRRLMDTQYF. CDR3 DNA sequence: TGTGCCAGCAGCTTTAGTGGGCGCAGACTAATGGATACGCAGTATTTT.

V usage is TRBV6-1 and J usage is TRBJ1-4; a possible D gene is TRBD1 (5 bases). V dropped 2 bases and J dropped 6 bases, with 7 bases sitting between them. The CDR3 has 13 residues. The germline gives CDR1 MNHNS, CDR2 SASEGT. The CDR3 region is CASSEKGDEKLFF. In nucleotides, the CDR3 is TGTGCCAGCAGTGAAAAAGGGGATGAAAAACTGTTTTTT.

Only one count was recorded for this clone. The genes are TRBV5-6 and TRBJ1-2; D is ambiguous. V lost 1 base and J lost 3, with 13 bases in between. The CDR3 contains 15 residues. The germline gives CDR1 SGHDT, CDR2 YYEEEE. CDR3 loop: CASSLWEGNYYGYTF. CDR3 DNA sequence: TGTGCCAGCAGCTTGTGGGAGGGAAACTACTATGGCTACACCTTC.

At least ten counts were recorded for this clone. V is TRBV3-1 (or the pseudogene TRBV3-2) and J is TRBJ1-5, with TRBD1 matching 7 bases. This CDR3 is built from 13 residues. With V trimmed by 4 bases and J by 11 bases, 8 bases remained unmatched. The V gene's germline CDR1 is LGHDT and CDR2 YNNKEL (reference sequence). CDR3 sequence reads: CASSRNRGMAQHF. The CDR3 region has the DNA TGTGCCAGCAGCCGGAACAGGGGAATGGCCCAGCATTTT.

The gene calls are TRBV4-2 and TRBJ2-2; 7 bases agree with TRBD2. Looked up from germline, CDR1 is LGHNA and CDR2 is YNFKEQ. The trim removed 0 bases at V and 2 bases at J, leaving 9 bases unmatched. CDR3 length equals 18 residues. CDR3 sequence reads: CASSQDWNGGLNTGELFF. CDR3 in DNA: TGTGCCAGCAGCCAAGACTGGAACGGGGGGTTAAACACCGGGGAGCTGTTTTTT.

The chain carries TRBV28 and TRBJ1-5, with 9 nucleotides matching TRBD1. The germline V gene has CDR1 MDHEN and CDR2 SYDVKM. The CDR3 covers 18 residues. J gave up 6 bases and V 4 bases, and 16 bases lay outside the gene matches. CDR3 region: CASSSLIMGQGLGQPQHF. The DNA for the CDR3 is TGTGCCAGCAGTTCCCTCATAATGGGACAGGGCTTAGGTCAGCCCCAGCATTTT.

The chain uses TRBV27 and TRBJ2-1, with 7 bases fitting TRBD2. The germline V gene encodes CDR1 MNHEY and CDR2 SMNVEV (reference sequence). This CDR3 has 17 amino acids. The V segment lost 4 bases and the J segment 5 bases; nucleotides outside the gene matches: 14. The DNA for the CDR3 is TGTGCCAGCAGTTCTTCCTACGACGTACGGGGGGACAATGAGCAGTTCTTC. Its translation is CASSSSYDVRGDNEQFF.

The chain uses TRBV7-9 and TRBJ1-1; D uncertain. Looked up from germline, CDR1 is SEHNR and CDR2 is FQNEAQ (reference sequence). V lost 7 bases and J 0 bases, leaving 9 bases between the germline ends. There are 13 residues in the CDR3. For the CDR3, the DNA is TGTGCCAGCAAACTAGAGATGAACACTGAAGCTTTCTTT. Encoded protein: CASKLEMNTEAFF.

This chain links TRBV6-5 with TRBJ2-2; a weak D match, TRBD2 (5 bases). Germline-derived CDR1 and CDR2 are MNHEY and SVGAGI. V lost 6 bases to trimming and J lost 2 bases, with 13 bases between them. This CDR3 region has 15 residues. This chain's CDR3 is CASSSRTVNTGELFF. CDR3 coding DNA: TGTGCCAGCAGCTCAAGGACTGTTAACACCGGGGAGCTGTTTTTT.

The chain carries TRBV28 and TRBJ1-6; D ambiguous. The ends were cut back, 3 bases at V and 0 bases at J, with 9 bases in the middle. The CDR3 has 16 amino acids. Germline CDR1 reads MDHEN; CDR2 reads SYDVKM. The CDR3 sequence is CASSFLGSSYNSPLHF. CDR3 bases: TGTGCCAGCAGTTTTCTGGGGAGCTCCTATAATTCACCCCTCCACTTT.

The genes are TRBV4-2 and TRBJ2-7, with a possible D match to TRBD2 (6 bases). The CDR3 extends over 16 amino acids. Per germline, CDR1 LGHNA and CDR2 YNFKEQ. Trimming took off 0 bases at V and 3 bases at J, with 15 bases between the two ends. The DNA of the CDR3 is TGTGCCAGCAGCCAAGAGGTCTCGGCGGGGAACTACGAGCAGTACTTC. Its protein product is CASSQEVSAGNYEQYF.

The chain is built from TRBV23-1 and TRBJ1-5; a possible D gene is TRBD1 (6 bases). TRBV23-1 is an open reading frame whose function is uncertain. Trimming cost V 3 bases and J 6 bases, with 15 bases left between them. This CDR3 has 15 residues. The CDR3 nucleotides read TGCGCCAGCAGTCACCTACCGGGGGGGGCTCAGCCCCAGCATTTT. The encoded protein is CASSHLPGGAQPQHF.